This T cell receptor (beta chain) came from a study of identical twins. TCRdb passed the 5' RACE reads through MiXCR, listing each CDR3 protein once. The repertoire consists of about 530,000 distinct CDR3 sequences, with approximately 20% occurring once and the leading ten covering around 0.47%. Only healthy Caucasians were enrolled as donors. This CDR3 region has 15 residues. Looked up from germline, CDR1 is SGHVS and CDR2 is FQNEAQ. V shed 5 bases, J shed 6 bases, and the junction held 11 bases outside the gene matches. This sample also appeared in a second study, on yellow fever vaccine responses in identical twins.

The sequenced material came from CD4+ T cells sorted from blood. The source is a woman aged 18-30 years in good health. The chain is built from TRBV7-8 and TRBJ1-1, with 8 bases aligning to TRBD1. The CDR3 region has the DNA TGTGCCAGCAGCCATCGACAGGGGAGAAGGGCTGAAGCTTTCTTT. This gives the protein CASSHRQGRRAEAFF.